The 21 T cell receptor beta chains listed next were all sequenced from one sample in a study of Ad26.COV2.S vaccination and SARS-CoV-2 variants (dated by TCRdb to about 2021). Library prep was done by the immunoSEQ multiplex PCR assay. The immuneACCESS repertoire file appears here via TCRdb, limited to in-frame rearrangements. These files lack a portion of the clones; in checked studies, under half of the deficit traces to unresolved V genes, and the cause of the others is not known. The sample includes around 450,000 clones, with around 89% observed a single time. Jointly, the top ten make up around 1.6% of the sample. The meaning of the sample's treatment or condition label: around 19 received Ad26.COV2.S at low or high dose, single or two shots; 5 received placebo; per-sample allocation not given. For vaccine and placebo recipients, repertoires were sequenced using samples collected on day 63 after the first injection.

Sequences were derived from peripheral blood, sampled in a trial of Ad26.COV2.S vaccine versus placebo. The receptors shown here come from a person aged 18 to 59 who received the Ad26.COV2.S COVID-19 vaccine or a placebo.

The rearrangement links TRBV5-1 to TRBJ1-4; D ambiguous. Germline V gene sequence: CDR1 SGHRS, CDR2 YFSETQ. With 5 bases removed from V and 2 bases from J, the gap between germline ends came to 13 bases. The CDR3 sequence is 15 residues long. The CDR3 loop is CASRDPGSTNEKLFF. The CDR3 DNA reads as TGCGCCAGCAGGGACCCGGGGTCGACTAATGAAAAACTGTTTTTT.

The J gene is TRBJ2-7, the V gene TRBV7-8; tentative D call: TRBD1 (6 bases). CDR1 and CDR2 (germline): SGHVS, FQNEAQ. The CDR3 is made up of 14 amino acids. Trimming pared 2 bases from V and 3 bases from J, leaving 11 bases between. CDR3 amino acids: CASSLQGPSYEQYF. CDR3 coding DNA: TGTGCCAGCAGCTTACAGGGGCCTAGCTACGAGCAGTACTTC.

Only one count was recorded for this clone. The rearrangement links TRBV5-5 to TRBJ2-2; D is perhaps TRBD1 (5 bases). The CDR3 consists of 14 residues. Germline CDR1 reads SGHKS; CDR2 reads YYEKEE (reference sequence). V was trimmed by 7 bases and J by 4 bases, leaving 14 bases between them. CDR3 amino acids: CASGRVVGTGELFF. CDR3 nucleotides: TGTGCCAGCGGCAGGGTAGTCGGCACCGGGGAGCTGTTTTTT.

The CDR3 sequence: CASSQDFARGGETQYF. The CDR3 region has the DNA TGCGCCAGCAGCCAAGATTTTGCCAGGGGTGGGGAGACCCAGTACTTC. The chain carries TRBV4-1 and TRBJ2-5; TRBD1 might be the D (6 bases). The germline V and J ends were trimmed by 0 bases and 5 bases, with 16 bases remaining between them. The CDR3 covers 16 residues. In germline, CDR1 is MGHRA, CDR2 YSYEKL.

On this clone: Sequence at one end of the junction differs from germline and may be a read error. The chain carries TRBV7-7 and TRBJ2-5; 7 bases agree with TRBD1. CDR3 size: 13 residues. Germline CDR1 SSHAT, CDR2 FNYEAQ (reference sequence). CDR3 nucleotides: TGTGCTAGCAGCACGACAGGGATGAAGACCCAGTACTTC. This gives the protein CASSTTGMKTQYF.

The rearrangement links TRBV6-5 to TRBJ1-5; a possible D gene is TRBD1 (6 bases). The CDR3 extends over 15 amino acids. V was trimmed by 2 bases and J by 6 bases, leaving 14 bases between them. Germline CDR1 is MNHEY and CDR2 is SVGAGI. CDR3 loop: CASSYESGGGQPQHF. Written as DNA, the CDR3 is TGTGCCAGCAGTTACGAGTCCGGGGGCGGTCAGCCCCAGCATTTT.

This clone turned up a few times. CDR3 DNA: TGTGCCAGCAGCGTAGGATTAGCGGCCCCTTACGAGCAGTACTTC. Its protein is CASSVGLAAPYEQYF. J is TRBJ2-7 and V is TRBV9, with D perhaps TRBD2 (6 bases). Trimming took 0 bases from V and 4 from J, leaving 14 bases between them. Germline V gives CDR1 SGDLS, CDR2 YYNGEE. The CDR3 is made up of 15 amino acids.

The chain joins TRBV28 to TRBJ1-2, with TRBD1 matching over 9 bases. Per the germline V gene, CDR1 is MDHEN and CDR2 is SYDVKM. V was pared by 6 bases and J by 8 bases, with 7 bases of the junction left unmatched. The CDR3 length is 13 residues. CDR3 sequence reads: CASSRDRVGGYTF. The DNA for the CDR3 is TGTGCCAGCAGCCGGGACAGGGTTGGCGGCTACACCTTC.

V usage is TRBV13 and J usage is TRBJ1-2; D might be TRBD1 (6 bases). The CDR3 is made up of 14 amino acids. Germline CDR1 reads PRHDT; CDR2 reads FYEKMQ (reference sequence). The V end was cut by 4 bases, the J end by 2 bases, with 11 bases between. CDR3 residues: CASSSTQGNYGYTF. CDR3 DNA sequence: TGTGCCAGCAGCTCCACCCAGGGGAACTATGGCTACACCTTC.

This clone was found once. The rearrangement links TRBV3-1 (or the pseudogene TRBV3-2) to TRBJ2-5, with 11 bases identical to TRBD2. This CDR3 comprises 16 residues. Losses at the gene ends were 0 bases for V and 6 bases for J; bases not matched to a gene: 6. The germline gives CDR1 LGHDT, CDR2 YNNKEL (reference sequence). The CDR3 sequence is CASSQEPASGGKTQYF. CDR3 in DNA: TGTGCCAGCAGCCAAGAACCGGCTAGCGGGGGGAAGACCCAGTACTTC.

V gene TRBV2 combines with J gene TRBJ2-7; weak D call: TRBD2 (5 bases). The ends were cut back, 6 bases at V and 9 bases at J, with 18 bases in the middle. Per germline, CDR1 SNHLY and CDR2 FYNNEI. The CDR3 sequence is 13 residues long. The CDR3 bases are TGTGCCAGCAGGTTGACCCTTCGAAGCGGGCAGTACTTC. Residues: CASRLTLRSGQYF.

V and J are TRBV6-5 and TRBJ1-5, with D maybe TRBD1 (5 bases). Trimming shortened V by 2 bases and J by 7 bases, and 15 bases separated the two germline ends. Germline lookup yields CDR1 MNHEY and CDR2 SVGAGI. The CDR3 is 15 amino acids. CDR3 in amino acids: CASSYRAGSDQPQHF. The CDR3 bases are TGTGCCAGCAGTTACAGGGCAGGGTCGGACCAGCCCCAGCATTTT.

The J gene is TRBJ2-2, the V gene TRBV18, with 7 bases fitting TRBD2. Trimming removed 2 bases from V and 0 bases from J; junction bases left unmatched: 9. CDR1 is KGHSH, CDR2 LQKENI, per germline. CDR3 length: 18 amino acids. The CDR3 DNA reads as TGTGCCAGCTCACCATTTGAGAGCGGGGACGCGAACACCGGGGAGCTGTTTTTT. Amino acids: CASSPFESGDANTGELFF.

The chain recombines TRBV29-1 with TRBJ2-5; 8 nucleotides line up with TRBD1. V trimming: 4 bases; J trimming: 5 bases; junction bases outside the gene matches: 3. Germline values: CDR1 SQVTM, CDR2 ANQGSEA. This CDR3 has 12 residues. CDR3 DNA: TGCAGCGTTGGGGACAGGCCGGAGACCCAGTACTTC. The encoded protein is CSVGDRPETQYF.

This chain uses TRBV6-5 with TRBJ1-2; TRBD1 aligns across 7 bases. The CDR3 spans 14 residues. Germline trimming cut 6 bases from V and 4 bases from J; bases unmatched to any gene: 8. Germline V gene data show CDR1 as MNHEY and CDR2 as SVGAGI. Written as DNA, the CDR3 is TGTGCCAGCAGCCAGTCAGGGGGACCCTATGGCTACACCTTC. This codes for CASSQSGGPYGYTF.

The chain employs TRBV19 and TRBJ1-5; a possible D gene is TRBD1 (5 bases). The CDR3 loop spans 14 amino acids. Germline assignment: CDR1 LNHDA and CDR2 SQIVND (reference sequence). The germline V and J ends were trimmed by 3 bases and 10 bases, with 16 bases remaining between them. CDR3 coding DNA: TGTGCCAGTAGTATCGAGGACACGGGTCTACCCCAGCATTTT. This encodes CASSIEDTGLPQHF.

The gene calls are TRBV28 and TRBJ1-4; D call uncertain. V lost 5 bases and J lost 3, with 10 bases in between. This CDR3 contains 14 residues. Germline CDR1 reads MDHEN; CDR2 reads SYDVKM. The CDR3 DNA reads TGTGCCAGCAGTAGTGTGCCTTCTAATGAAAAACTGTTTTTT. It yields the protein CASSSVPSNEKLFF.

The chain carries TRBV6-2 or TRBV6-3 and TRBJ1-3; 11 nucleotides line up with TRBD1. With V trimmed by 6 bases and J by 2 bases, 12 bases remained unmatched. The CDR3 contains 18 residues. Germline lookup yields CDR1 MNHEY and CDR2 SVGEGT. The CDR3 sequence: CASSRGQGAIWPGNTIYF. In DNA, the CDR3 is TGTGCCAGCAGCCGCGGACAGGGGGCGATTTGGCCTGGAAACACCATATATTTT.

This chain joins TRBV12-5 and TRBJ1-1; the D gene is possibly TRBD1 (6 bases). V was cut by 1 base and J by 6 bases, with 9 bases left in between. The CDR3 totals 13 residues. Per germline, CDR1 LGHNT and CDR2 FRNRAP. In nucleotides, the CDR3 is TGTGCTAGTGGTTTGGAACAGGGCTCTGAAGCTTTCTTT. Amino acids: CASGLEQGSEAFF.

The sample holds a few counts of this clone. J is TRBJ2-1 and V is TRBV28; TRBD2 agrees at 8 bases. This CDR3 contains 12 residues. V lost 6 bases, J lost 5 bases, and 0 bases stayed unmatched. CDR1 MDHEN and CDR2 SYDVKM come from the germline V gene. CDR3 DNA sequence: TGTGCCAGCAGACTAGCGGACAATGAGCAGTTCTTC. It yields the protein CASRLADNEQFF.

This clone has a single count. This chain connects TRBV5-1 to TRBJ2-3; D is undetermined. Trimming left V 1 base short and J 1 base short, with 13 bases between. The germline V gene has CDR1 SGHRS and CDR2 YFSETQ. This CDR3 spans 16 amino acids. In DNA form, the CDR3 reads TGCGCCAGCAGCTTGTTTTTGACGCAGGGCACAGATACGCAGTATTTT. Amino acid sequence: CASSLFLTQGTDTQYF.